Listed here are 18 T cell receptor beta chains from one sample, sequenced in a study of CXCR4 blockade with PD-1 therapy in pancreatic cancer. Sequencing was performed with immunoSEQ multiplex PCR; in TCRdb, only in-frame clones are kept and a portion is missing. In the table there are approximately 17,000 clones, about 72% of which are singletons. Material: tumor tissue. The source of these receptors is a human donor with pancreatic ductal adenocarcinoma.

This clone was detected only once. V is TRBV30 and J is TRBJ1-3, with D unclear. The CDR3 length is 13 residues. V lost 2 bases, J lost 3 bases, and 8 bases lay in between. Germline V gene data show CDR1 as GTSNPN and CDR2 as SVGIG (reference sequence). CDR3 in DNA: TGTGCCTGGAGTCCCACCTTTGGAAACACCATATATTTT. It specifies CAWSPTFGNTIYF.

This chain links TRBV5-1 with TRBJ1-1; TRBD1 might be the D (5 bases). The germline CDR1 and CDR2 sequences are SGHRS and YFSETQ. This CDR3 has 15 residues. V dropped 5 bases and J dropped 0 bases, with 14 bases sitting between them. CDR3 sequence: CASSRTTAMNTEAFF. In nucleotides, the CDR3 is TGCGCCAGCAGTCGAACGACAGCCATGAACACTGAAGCTTTCTTT.

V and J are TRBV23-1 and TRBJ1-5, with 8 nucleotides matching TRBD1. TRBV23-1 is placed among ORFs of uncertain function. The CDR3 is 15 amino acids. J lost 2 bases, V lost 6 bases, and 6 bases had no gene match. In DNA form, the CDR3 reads TGCGCCAGCAGGTCGGACAGGGCCGGCAATCAGCCCCAGCATTTT. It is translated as CASRSDRAGNQPQHF.

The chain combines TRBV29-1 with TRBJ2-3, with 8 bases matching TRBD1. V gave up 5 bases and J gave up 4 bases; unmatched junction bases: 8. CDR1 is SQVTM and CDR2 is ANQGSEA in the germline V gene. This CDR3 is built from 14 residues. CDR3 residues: CSVRTGSMADTQYF. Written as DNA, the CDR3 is TGCAGCGTTAGGACAGGGAGTATGGCAGATACGCAGTATTTT.

The CDR3 sequence is CASSPPGQGPEQYF. CDR3 in DNA: TGTGCCAGCAGTCCCCCGGGACAGGGACCCGAGCAGTACTTC. The chain carries TRBV27 and TRBJ2-7; TRBD1 matches 9 bases. CDR1 and CDR2 (germline): MNHEY, SMNVEV (reference sequence). This CDR3 is built from 14 residues. Trimming took 5 bases from V and 6 from J; bases not matched to a gene: 8.

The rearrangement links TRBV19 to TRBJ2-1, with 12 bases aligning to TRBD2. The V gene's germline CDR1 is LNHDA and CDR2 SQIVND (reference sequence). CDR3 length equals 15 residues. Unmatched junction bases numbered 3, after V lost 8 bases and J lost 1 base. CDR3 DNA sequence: TGTGCCAGTCGGACTAGCGGGACGTCCTACAATGAGCAGTTCTTC. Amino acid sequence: CASRTSGTSYNEQFF.

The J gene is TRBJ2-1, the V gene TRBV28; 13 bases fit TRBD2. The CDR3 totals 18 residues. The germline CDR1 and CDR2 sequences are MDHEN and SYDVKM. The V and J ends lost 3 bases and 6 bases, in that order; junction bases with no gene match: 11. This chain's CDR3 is CASSLAGLAGVGSNEQFF. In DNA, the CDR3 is TGTGCCAGCAGTTTGGCAGGACTAGCGGGAGTCGGGAGCAATGAGCAGTTCTTC.

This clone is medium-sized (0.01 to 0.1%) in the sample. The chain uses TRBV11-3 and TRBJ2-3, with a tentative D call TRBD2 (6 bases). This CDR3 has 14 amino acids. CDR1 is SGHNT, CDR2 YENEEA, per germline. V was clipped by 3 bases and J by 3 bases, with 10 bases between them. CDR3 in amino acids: CASSFSGPTDTQYF. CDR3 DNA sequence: TGTGCCAGCAGCTTTAGCGGTCCAACAGATACGCAGTATTTT.

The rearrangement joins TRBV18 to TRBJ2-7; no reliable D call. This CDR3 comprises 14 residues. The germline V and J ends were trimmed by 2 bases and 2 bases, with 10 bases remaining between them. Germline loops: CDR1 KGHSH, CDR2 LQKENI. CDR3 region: CASSPRNNPYEQYF. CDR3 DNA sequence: TGTGCCAGCTCACCAAGAAACAACCCCTACGAGCAGTACTTC. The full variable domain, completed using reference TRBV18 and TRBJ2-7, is NAGVMQNPRHLVRRRGQEARLRCSPMKGHSHVYWYRQLPEEGLKFMVYLQKENIIDESGMPKERFSAEFPKEGPSILRIQQVVRGDSAAYFCASSPRNNPYEQYFGPGTRLTVT.

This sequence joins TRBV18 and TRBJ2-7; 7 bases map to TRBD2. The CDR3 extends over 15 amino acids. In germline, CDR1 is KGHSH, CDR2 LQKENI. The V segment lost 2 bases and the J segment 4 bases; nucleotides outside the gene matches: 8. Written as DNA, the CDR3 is TGTGCCAGCTCACCAAGGATGGGAGGGGCTTACGAGCAGTACTTC. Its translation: CASSPRMGGAYEQYF.

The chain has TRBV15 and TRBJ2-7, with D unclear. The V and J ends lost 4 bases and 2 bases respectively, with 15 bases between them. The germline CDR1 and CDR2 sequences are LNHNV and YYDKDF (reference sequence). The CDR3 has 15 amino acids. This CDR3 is CATSTEVAPAYEQYF. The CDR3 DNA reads TGTGCCACCAGCACCGAAGTGGCGCCGGCCTACGAGCAGTACTTC.

The CDR3 reads CASSSPGTRSEAFF. The CDR3 DNA is TGTGCCAGTAGTTCCCCCGGGACACGGAGTGAAGCTTTCTTT. V usage is TRBV19 and J usage is TRBJ1-1, with D maybe TRBD1 (6 bases). V was clipped by 5 bases and J by 7 bases, with 17 bases between them. Germline loops: CDR1 LNHDA, CDR2 SQIVND (reference sequence). This CDR3 is 14 amino acids long.

This CDR3 is CASSLLAVSSYNEQFF. CDR3 DNA: TGTGCCAGTAGCCTACTAGCGGTTAGCTCCTACAATGAGCAGTTCTTC. The chain is built from TRBV19 and TRBJ2-1; 8 bases are shared with TRBD2. CDR1 and CDR2 from the germline V gene are LNHDA and SQIVND (reference sequence). Trimming removed 6 bases from V and 0 bases from J; junction bases left unmatched: 7. CDR3 length equals 16 residues. The complete variable domain, with remaining parts taken from reference TRBV19 and TRBJ2-1, reads DGGITQSPKYLFRKEGQNVTLSCEQNLNHDAMYWYRQDPGQGLRLIYYSQIVNDFQKGDIAEGYSVSREKKESFPLTVTSAQKNPTAFYLCASSLLAVSSYNEQFFGPGTRLTVL.

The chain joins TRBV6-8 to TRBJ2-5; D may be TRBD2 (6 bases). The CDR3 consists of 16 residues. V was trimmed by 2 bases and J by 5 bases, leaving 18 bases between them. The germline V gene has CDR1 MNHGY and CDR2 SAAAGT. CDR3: CASSYGGGRGGETQYF. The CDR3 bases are TGTGCCAGCAGTTACGGGGGAGGTCGGGGCGGGGAGACCCAGTACTTC.

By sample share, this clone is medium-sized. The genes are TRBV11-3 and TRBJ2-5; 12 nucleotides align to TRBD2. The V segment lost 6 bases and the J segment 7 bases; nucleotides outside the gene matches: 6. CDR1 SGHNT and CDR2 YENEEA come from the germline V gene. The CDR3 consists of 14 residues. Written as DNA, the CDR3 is TGTGCCAGCAGGCCGACTAGCGGGAGTGGGACCCAGTACTTC. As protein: CASRPTSGSGTQYF.

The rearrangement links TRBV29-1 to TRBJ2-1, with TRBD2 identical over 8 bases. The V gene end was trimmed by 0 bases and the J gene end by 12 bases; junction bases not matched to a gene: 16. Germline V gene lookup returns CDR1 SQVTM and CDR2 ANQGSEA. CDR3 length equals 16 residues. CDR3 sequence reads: CSVEDRGAGAPPGQFF. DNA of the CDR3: TGCAGCGTTGAAGATCGTGGAGCGGGAGCGCCTCCGGGGCAGTTCTTC.

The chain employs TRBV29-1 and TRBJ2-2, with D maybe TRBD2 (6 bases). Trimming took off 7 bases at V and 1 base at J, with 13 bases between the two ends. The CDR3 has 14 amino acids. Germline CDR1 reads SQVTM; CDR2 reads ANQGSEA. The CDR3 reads CSGAAAGNTGELFF. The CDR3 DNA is TGCAGCGGGGCGGCAGCGGGGAACACCGGGGAGCTGTTTTTT.

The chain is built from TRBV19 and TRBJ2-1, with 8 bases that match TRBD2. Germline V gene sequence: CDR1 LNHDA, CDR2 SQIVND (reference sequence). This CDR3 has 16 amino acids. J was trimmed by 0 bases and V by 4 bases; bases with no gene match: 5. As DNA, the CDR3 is TGTGCCAGTAGTACCACCGGGACTAGCTCCTACAATGAGCAGTTCTTC. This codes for CASSTTGTSSYNEQFF.